These T cell receptor beta chains were read from a single sample in a study of cytomegalovirus exposure and HLA in healthy donors. Sequenced by immunoSEQ multiplex PCR; TCRdb stores in-frame clones only, minus some. This sample has some 180,000 clones, with about 81% found just once. Sequencing was carried out using PBMCs. These receptors all come from a woman aged 25 to 45 in good health and CMV-seronegative. CDR3s include the opening cysteine and the closing phenylalanine or tryptophan. The D gene is left open where the match is weak. Size tells how often a clone was seen (once, few, many) or the class of an expanded clone, and some rows leave it out.

d_gene | j_gene | v_gene | abundance | CDR3aa | CDR3nt
TRBD1 | TRBJ1-4 | TRBV4-1 | NA | CASSQVSRDRPNEKLFF | TGCGCCAGCAGCCAAGTATCCCGGGACAGACCTAATGAAAAACTGTTTTTT
NA | TRBJ2-7 | TRBV14 | once | CASSQGPSYYEQYF | TGTGCCAGCAGCCAAGGTCCCTCTTACTACGAGCAGTACTTC
TRBD1 | TRBJ1-6 | TRBV2 | NA | CASSGGQVGGNSPLHF | TGTGCCAGCAGTGGGGGACAGGTGGGGGGTAATTCACCCCTCCACTTT
TRBD2 | TRBJ2-7 | TRBV5-1 | NA | CASSLGLAGVQSYEQYF | TGCGCCAGCAGCCTCGGACTAGCGGGAGTTCAGTCCTACGAGCAGTACTTC
NA | TRBJ2-7 | TRBV6-5 | NA | CASSRNLRDEQYF | TGTGCCAGCAGTCGTAATCTTCGGGACGAGCAGTACTTC
TRBD2 | TRBJ2-3 | TRBV9 | once | CASSVLAGGGDTQYF | TGTGCCAGCAGCGTACTAGCGGGGGGCGGGGATACGCAGTATTTT
NA | TRBJ2-7 | TRBV5-1 | NA | CASSRSQGNGYEQYF | TGCGCCAGCAGCCGTTCCCAGGGGAACGGCTACGAGCAGTACTTC
TRBD2 | TRBJ2-2 | TRBV2 | NA | CASRGTSGAGGTGELFF | TGTGCCAGCAGGGGGACTAGCGGGGCTGGGGGCACCGGGGAGCTGTTTTTT
NA | TRBJ2-7 | TRBV4-1 | NA | CASSQSFRGQGEQYF | TGCGCCAGCAGCCAGAGCTTTCGGGGACAAGGCGAGCAGTACTTC
NA | TRBJ2-1 | TRBV4-1 | NA | CASSQDPDGPRQFF | TGCGCCAGCAGCCAAGATCCGGATGGGCCGCGGCAGTTCTTC
TRBD2 | TRBJ2-1 | TRBV27 | NA | CASKQGLAGGISYNEQFF | TGTGCCAGCAAACAGGGACTAGCGGGAGGGATCTCGTACAATGAGCAGTTCTTC
NA | TRBJ2-7 | TRBV7-2 | few | CASSPSFSRGGEQYF | TGTGCCAGCAGCCCTAGCTTCAGCAGGGGCGGGGAGCAGTACTTC
TRBD2 | TRBJ2-1 | TRBV29-1 | NA | CSVASSGEQFF | TGCAGCGTGGCTTCTAGCGGGGAGCAGTTCTTC
TRBD1 | TRBJ2-7 | TRBV5-8 | few | CASSPRTGFLEQYF | TGTGCCAGCAGCCCCCGGACAGGGTTTCTCGAGCAGTACTTC
NA | TRBJ1-5 | TRBV5-4 | NA | CASSLQGSSNQPQHF | TGTGCCAGCAGTCTACAGGGTAGTAGCAATCAGCCCCAGCATTTT
TRBD2 | TRBJ2-1 | TRBV4-2 | NA | CASSQDATSGPYNEQFF | TGTGCCAGCAGCCAAGATGCAACTAGCGGGCCGTACAATGAGCAGTTCTTC
TRBD2 | TRBJ2-7 | TRBV7-9 | NA | CASSLESGRMYEQYF | TGTGCCAGCAGCTTAGAGAGCGGGAGGATGTACGAGCAGTACTTC
TRBD2 | TRBJ2-1 | TRBV5-4 | NA | CASSFGGAGTSGSSYNEQFF | TGTGCCAGCAGCTTTGGCGGAGCCGGGACTAGCGGGAGCTCCTACAATGAGCAGTTCTTC
TRBD1 | TRBJ2-3 | TRBV7-9 | many | CASSSQGGLRTDTQYF | TGTGCCAGCAGCTCTCAAGGGGGCTTACGAACAGATACGCAGTATTTT
NA | TRBJ1-4 | TRBV5-1 | NA | CASSVNVGGAGEKLFF | TGCGCCAGCAGCGTAAACGTTGGGGGCGCAGGTGAAAAACTGTTTTTT
NA | TRBJ1-1 | TRBV12-5 | few | CASGQSGAGRIFLMNTEAFF | TGTGCTAGTGGCCAAAGCGGGGCAGGGAGAATTTTTCTTATGAACACTGAAGCTTTCTTT
NA | TRBJ1-5 | TRBV28 | NA | CASSSVTTNQPQHF | TGTGCCAGCAGTTCAGTAACAACGAATCAGCCCCAGCATTTT
TRBD2 | TRBJ2-2 | TRBV6-4 | few | CASSSGMNTGELFF | TGTGCCAGCTCAAGCGGGATGAACACCGGGGAGCTGTTTTTT